The clone carrying this T cell receptor (beta chain) has at least ten counts. These data belong to a study of blood T cells in healthy people across ages. This CDR3 is built from 13 residues. Trimming took off 5 bases at V and 6 bases at J, with 12 bases between the two ends. Per germline, CDR1 MGHDK and CDR2 SYGVNS. PCR was performed a second time for 7 to 11 cycles using a sample-barcoded 5' primer and a J-beta primer mix. Each sample yielded at least 3 million CDR3-containing paired-end reads. Each CDR3 protein gets one entry after TCRdb re-called the 5' RACE reads with MiXCR. The sample contains 730,000 or so distinct CDR3 sequences, more than 40% of which appear only once. Every donor contributed 8 to 10 milliliters of peripheral blood by blood draw. Total RNA was extracted at no less than 5 micrograms per sample.

The sequencing sample was made of blood. The receptor was isolated from a woman aged 55-69 years in good health. V gene TRBV25-1 combines with J gene TRBJ2-3; D may be TRBD2 (5 bases). CDR3: CASSPGRPDTQYF. The CDR3 bases are TGTGCCAGCAGTCCGGGAAGACCTGATACGCAGTATTTT. Based on the CDR3 plus reference TRBV25-1 and TRBJ2-3, the full variable domain is EADIYQTPRYLVIGTGKKITLECSQTMGHDKMYWYQQDPGMELHLIHYSYGVNSTEKGDLSSESTVSRIRTEHFPLTLESARPSHTSQYLCASSPGRPDTQYFGPGTRLTVL.